This TCR beta chain was sequenced in a study of T cells after yellow fever vaccination. The J segment lost 3 bases and the V segment lost 0 bases, leaving 8 bases of the junction unmatched. The CDR3 is 19 amino acids. The germline V gene has CDR1 ENHRY and CDR2 SYGVKD. TCRdb recomputed calls from the 5' RACE reads with MiXCR, one row per CDR3 protein. The table lists 25,000 or so distinct CDR3 sequences, around 4.3% of them singletons, with 35% to 40% in the top ten. The chain employs TRBV10-3 and TRBJ2-3; 14 positions agree with TRBD2. The sample consisted of PBMCs, either bulk or a sorted T-cell subset (CD4+, CD8+, memory, or dextramer-sorted; not recorded which), taken on the day of the yellow fever booster vaccination. The TCR originated in a man aged 18-30 years who received the YFV17D yellow fever vaccine. The CDR3 nucleotides are TGTGCCATCAGTGAGTCTCCATTCCGGACTAGCGGGGGGACAGATACGCAGTATTTT. Its protein product is CAISESPFRTSGGTDTQYF.